The clone carrying this T cell receptor (beta chain) was found a few times. Each of the donors had around 9 milliliters of peripheral blood drawn into EDTA-treated Vacutainer tubes. Trimming left V 4 bases short and J 2 bases short, with 8 bases between. The germline gives CDR1 MRHNA, CDR2 SNTAGT. The CDR3 has 13 amino acids. The sample belongs to a study of blood T cells in healthy people across ages. Combining a sample-barcoded 5' primer with a J-beta primer mix, a second PCR ran for about 7 to 12 cycles. TCRdb used MiXCR to reprocess the 5' RACE reads, holding one entry per CDR3 protein. Of 750,000 to 950,000 distinct CDR3 sequences listed, 25% to 35% were seen once; the top ten hold 10%. These data also featured in a second study, about T cells of mothers and their children. That source adds: Both sample barcodes and 2-4 random nucleotides came from the M1S primer of the second PCR. From each mother came over 9.5 million TCR beta CDR3 reads, and from each child came 2.5 million to 3.5 million. Related mother-child pairs shared marginally more repertoire than unrelated pairs, though not significantly.

The V gene is TRBV6-4, the J gene TRBJ1-1, with D perhaps matching TRBD1 (5 bases). The receptor was derived from a woman aged 35 to 49 in good health. Material for sequencing was blood. CDR3 nucleotide sequence: TGTGCCAGCAGTGGCGGACAAAACACTGAAGCTTTCTTT. This sequence encodes CASSGGQNTEAFF.